This entry is about one TCR beta chain. Its specific antigen is unknown. One base away there is no much larger clone; base qualities are not given. Each donor gave one peripheral blood draw, averaging about 120 mL, which was collected into heparinised tubes. A BD FACSAria II was used to sort naive, central memory, regulatory and stem cell-like memory CD4+ T cells with a panel that included CD45RO, CCR7, CD25, CD127, CD95 and CD27. All sorted populations exceeded 95% purity. PBMCs were isolated right away by Lymphoprep density gradient centrifugation and were stained directly, without culture. Samples were stained and sorted in pairs, with one healthy donor and one patient per experiment, so that batch effects were minimized. The V end loses 4 bases and the J end loses 0 bases, and a stretch of 6 bases separates them. Including the terminal cysteine and phenylalanine, the CDR3 comprises 13 residues. Only the CDR3 part of the read is kept: 39 bases, read in frame from the first base. CDR1 and CDR2 (SEHNR, FQNEAQ) derive from the germline V gene (reference sequence).

These data originate in a study of beta chain features in type 1 diabetes listed by TCRdb under 2018. With respect to the entire study: Mean age, gender distribution, total cell number and subset yield were not different between patients and healthy donors. A total of about 100,000,000 sorted cells were examined across all samples, and RNA yield correlated strongly with the number of cells per subset. In the study, TCRB repertoires of sorted circulating CD4+ T cell subsets from recently diagnosed type 1 diabetes patients were compared with those of matched healthy donors. Regulatory and stem cell-like memory subsets were isolated from only 8 patients and about eight healthy donors, whereas naive and central memory subsets came from all 30 or so donors. Broader findings and caveats from the paper: Fewer insertions and more nucleotide deletions at VDJ recombination sites were observed in patients with type 1 diabetes, implying thymic rearrangement abnormalities. Shorter templates might be favored by PCR, yet because patient and control samples were amplified and corrected together, any such skew would affect both groups equally. Only small numbers of individuals were included in the HLA sub-analyses, which left unresolved whether HLA type had any influence on TCRB rearrangement. Naive, central memory and regulatory TCRB repertoires appeared to be more alike among patients than among healthy donors. Type 1 diabetes patients showed a moderate but significant shortening of TCRB CDR3 length in all four CD4+ subsets. Because cDNA rather than genomic DNA was sequenced, highly expressing activated cells could have been over-represented, although no difference in activation and CD3 levels was found between groups.

All of the isolated RNA was reverse transcribed with the High Capacity cDNA Reverse Transcription Kit, so expressed TCRB transcripts were sequenced. Deep immunoSEQ sequencing was performed on naive, central memory and regulatory T cell samples, with an average of about 4 million total reads per sample. After sorted cells were lysed in RLT buffer, RNA was extracted with DNase-treated RNeasy Micro or Mini kits, with the choice depending on cell number. To prevent cross-contamination, every cell subset was processed on its own, while patient and healthy donor samples were processed together. Using the immunoSEQ multiplex PCR, TCRB sequences were amplified from cDNA into 87-bp fragments spanning the CDR3 region. Sequencing of the amplicons was done on the Illumina HiSeq platform. On the study's bioinformatics: Synthetic template baselines were used to correct PCR bias computationally, reads within Hamming distance 2 were collapsed, and singletons that could not be merged were discarded. Reads were aligned against IMGT so that V, D and J genes, CDR3 length and insertions or deletions at six rearrangement sites could be assigned. Clonotype counts were normalized to sorted cell number within each subset before computing true diversity and Gini coefficients with the tcR R package. The overlap coefficient, calculated on TCRB nucleotide sequences, was used to quantify repertoire sharing. The immuneACCESS repertoire file appears here via TCRdb, limited to in-frame rearrangements. These files lack a portion of the clones; in checked studies, under half of the deficit traces to unresolved V genes, and the cause of the others is not known. The V and J calls and the clone size are those of that table, but D and trimming were determined from the DNA. This sample gives 200,000 to 250,000 clones in total; roughly 30% of them show up just once. The biggest ten clones account for 4% of the sample.

Sequences were obtained from central memory CD4+ T cells from blood. The receptor was isolated from a man aged 25 to 40 in good health. Here the chain combines TRBV7-9 and TRBJ1-1; the D gene remains uncertain. Here is the DNA: TGTGCCAGCAGCTACAACATGAACACTGAAGCTTTCTTT. Protein translation: CASSYNMNTEAFF.